This T cell receptor beta chain was retrieved from a study of T-cell memory formation after mild COVID-19. Whole-study context: TCR clusters mostly belonged to single donors. Whole-study results and caveats: Cross-reactive memory seemingly joined, as some responding clones were found in pre-infection memory. Whether second-wave clones peaking at day 37 were SARS-CoV-2 specific went unconfirmed.

This CDR3 contains 15 residues. The germline V gene encodes CDR1 LGHNA and CDR2 YSLEER. V lost 2 bases to trimming and J lost 4 bases, with 14 bases between them. On this clonotype: Its antigen remains unidentified.

Via MiXCR, TCRdb re-called the 5' RACE reads, giving one row per CDR3 protein. This sample has approximately 300,000 distinct CDR3 sequences; approximately 15% occur once, and the top ten carry roughly a fifth. This clonotype was obtained from a man aged 18 to 30 who had mild COVID-19 (a few samples of this study predate the infection). Cell type and time point are not known. The chain couples TRBV4-3 to TRBJ1-1; D may be TRBD1 (5 bases). Material: PBMCs or a T cell subset sorted from them (not recorded which). This chain's CDR3 is CASSQPSGVVTEAFF. CDR3 nucleotides: TGCGCCAGCAGCCAACCCTCGGGGGTAGTCACTGAAGCTTTCTTT.